These 22 T cell receptor beta chains were all obtained from the same sample, sequenced in a study of Ad26.COV2.S vaccination and SARS-CoV-2 variants. Some clones are missing from TCRdb's copy, which holds only in-frame ones; the method was immunoSEQ multiplex PCR. Of 290,000 or so clones in the sample, 80% to 90% were seen once. Treatment specified: some 19 received Ad26.COV2.S at low or high dose, single or two shots; about five received placebo; per-sample allocation not given. Samples analyzed were those drawn on day 63 after the first vaccine or placebo injection. Source: peripheral blood, taken in a trial of Ad26.COV2.S vaccine versus placebo. The origin of the receptors is a person aged 18-60 years who received the Ad26.COV2.S COVID-19 vaccine or a placebo.

The chain couples TRBV15 to TRBJ1-2; a weak D match, TRBD1 (6 bases). The CDR3 sequence is 15 residues long. Per the germline V gene, CDR1 is LNHNV and CDR2 is YYDKDF (reference sequence). V dropped 3 bases and J dropped 5 bases, with 16 bases sitting between them. The CDR3 sequence: CATSSESDRMYGYTF. The CDR3, as DNA: TGTGCCACCAGCAGCGAATCGGACAGAATGTATGGCTACACCTTC.

J is TRBJ1-4 and V is TRBV5-6; 9 bases map to TRBD1. V gave up 5 bases and J gave up 10 bases; unmatched junction bases: 6. The CDR3 has 13 residues. Germline CDR1 is SGHDT and CDR2 is YYEEEE. The CDR3 DNA sequence: TGTGCCAGCAGTTCGGGACAGGGTCGAAAACTGTTTTTT. Amino acid sequence: CASSSGQGRKLFF.

The rearrangement uses TRBV4-1 and TRBJ1-2; D is unresolved. Germline lookup yields CDR1 MGHRA and CDR2 YSYEKL. The CDR3 length is 15 residues. V shed 3 bases and J shed 5 bases, with 16 bases lying between them. The CDR3 here is CASSQLGLGRYGYTF. The CDR3 DNA reads as TGCGCCAGCAGCCAGTTGGGCTTGGGCCGTTATGGCTACACCTTC.

This clone was seen a single time. In DNA form, the CDR3 reads TGTGCCAGCTCACACAGCTACAGTCGGTACGAGCAGTACTTC. It translates to CASSHSYSRYEQYF. The chain combines TRBV18 with TRBJ2-7, with D uncertain. CDR1 and CDR2 (germline): KGHSH, LQKENI. The CDR3 is 14 residues long. Between the trimmed V and J ends, which lost 4 bases and 4 bases, there was a span of 14 bases.

This clone was detected only once. This chain uses TRBV2 with TRBJ1-1; possibly TRBD1 for D (5 bases). CDR1 SNHLY and CDR2 FYNNEI come from the germline V gene. This CDR3 is built from 14 residues. Trimming left V 8 bases short and J 0 bases short, with 13 bases between. The DNA of the CDR3 is TGTGCCAGCCTCTCCCGGGACTTGAACACTGAAGCTTTCTTT. Translation gives CASLSRDLNTEAFF.

About this clone: The identical CDR3 is also encoded by other nucleotide sequences in the sample. The chain recombines TRBV4-3 with TRBJ2-7; 9 bases are shared with TRBD1. After removal of 0 bases from V and 3 bases from J, the junction contained 3 bases not matched to a gene. The CDR3 covers 15 residues. Germline CDR1 is LGHNA and CDR2 is YSLEER. The CDR3 loop reads CASSQDPGQGYEQYF. CDR3 sequence (DNA): TGCGCCAGCAGCCAAGATCCGGGACAGGGCTACGAGCAGTACTTC.

The chain has TRBV2 and TRBJ1-2; 9 positions agree with TRBD1. The CDR3 is made up of 14 amino acids. Trimming at V came to 10 bases and at J to 4 bases, leaving 10 bases not matched to a gene. Germline values: CDR1 SNHLY, CDR2 FYNNEI. This CDR3 is CATQGDRVAYGYTF. CDR3 nucleotides: TGTGCCACTCAAGGGGACAGGGTTGCCTATGGCTACACCTTC.

The chain has TRBV4-1 and TRBJ2-7; possible D gene TRBD2, 7 bases. CDR1 and CDR2 from the germline V gene are MGHRA and YSYEKL. Trimming left V 0 bases short and J 6 bases short, with 18 bases between. There are 16 residues in the CDR3. CDR3 bases: TGCGCCAGCAGCCAAGAGGGTCTGGGGGGGCTCGGCGAGCAGTACTTC. Its translation is CASSQEGLGGLGEQYF.

This chain joins TRBV10-1 and TRBJ2-2; a weak D match, TRBD1 (7 bases). The CDR3 is 15 amino acids. CDR1 and CDR2 from the germline V gene are WNHNN and SYGVQD (reference sequence). Trimming removed 7 bases from V and 4 bases from J, with 16 bases in between. CDR3 region: CASTQGGLGTGELFF. CDR3 bases: TGCGCCAGCACCCAGGGGGGCCTGGGCACCGGGGAGCTGTTTTTT.

The chain employs TRBV30 and TRBJ2-4; 7 nucleotides match TRBD1. In germline, CDR1 is GTSNPN, CDR2 SVGIG (reference sequence). V lost 6 bases to trimming and J lost 6 bases; unmatched junction nucleotides: 11. The CDR3 is 14 amino acids. Written as DNA, the CDR3 is TGTGCCTGCCTCACCGACAGGGTCTTAAACATTCAGTACTTC. This encodes CACLTDRVLNIQYF.

The chain couples TRBV19 to TRBJ2-7; D ambiguous. Germline assignment: CDR1 LNHDA and CDR2 SQIVND (reference sequence). Trimming left V 5 bases short and J 0 bases short, with 5 bases between. The CDR3 consists of 12 residues. In nucleotides, the CDR3 is TGTGCCAGTAGTTCACTCTCCTACGAGCAGTACTTC. Its protein product is CASSSLSYEQYF.

The rearrangement joins TRBV20-1 to TRBJ2-2; unclear D gene. This CDR3 spans 12 amino acids. The germline V gene has CDR1 DFQATT and CDR2 SNEGSKA (reference sequence). V lost 3 bases and J 1 base, leaving 3 bases between the germline ends. CDR3 nucleotide sequence: TGCAGTGCTAGTGGGAACACCGGGGAGCTGTTTTTT. It encodes CSASGNTGELFF.

The V gene is TRBV7-6, the J gene TRBJ1-2; D is uncertain. CDR1 and CDR2 (germline): SGHVS, FNYEAQ. The V gene lost 2 bases and the J gene lost 13 bases, with 11 bases spanning the gap. This CDR3 region has 11 residues. CDR3 protein: CASSLSGEATF. The CDR3 coding sequence is TGTGCCAGCAGCTTATCCGGGGAGGCCACCTTC. The complete variable domain, with remaining parts taken from reference TRBV7-6 and TRBJ1-2, reads GAGVSQSPRYKVTKRGQDVALRCDPISGHVSLYWYRQALGQGPEFLTYFNYEAQQDKSGLPNDRFSAERPEGSISTLTIQRTEQRDSAMYRCASSLSGEATFGSGTRLTVV.

The V call is TRBV19, the J call TRBJ2-1, with D unclear. Deletions cut 1 base from V and 12 bases from J, with 13 bases between. This CDR3 region has 13 residues. Germline loops: CDR1 LNHDA, CDR2 SQIVND (reference sequence). As DNA, the CDR3 is TGTGCCAGTAGTATAGCAGTAAAGGAGATGCAGTTCTTC. Protein product: CASSIAVKEMQFF.

The V call is TRBV6-6, the J call TRBJ1-5; D might be TRBD1 (5 bases). Germline V gene lookup returns CDR1 MNHNY and CDR2 SVGAGI (reference sequence). V shed 8 bases and J shed 9 bases, with 20 bases lying between them. This CDR3 comprises 14 residues. This chain's CDR3 is CASGGGVHPGPQHF. In DNA form, the CDR3 reads TGTGCCAGCGGCGGGGGAGTCCACCCAGGGCCCCAGCATTTT.

This clone was seen a few times. V and J are TRBV5-8 and TRBJ2-7, with D possibly being TRBD2 (6 bases). The germline gives CDR1 SGHTS, CDR2 YDEGEE. The V end lost 4 bases, the J end lost 12 bases, and 14 bases lay between the germline ends. The CDR3 runs to 11 residues. The CDR3 DNA follows: TGTGCCAGCAGCCGCGGGAAGGAACCGTACTTC. Protein sequence: CASSRGKEPYF. Looking up the rest from reference TRBV5-8 and TRBJ2-7 gives the full variable domain: EAGVTQSPTHLIKTRGQQATLRCSPISGHTSVYWYQQALGLGLQFLLWYDEGEERNRGNFPPRFSGRQFPNYSSELNVNALELEDSALYLCASSRGKEPYFGPGTRLTVT.

A single count supports this clone. Other DNA variants within this sample encode the same CDR3. The chain uses TRBV18 and TRBJ2-3, with D uncertain. CDR1 and CDR2 from the germline V gene are KGHSH and LQKENI. V lost 3 bases and J lost 2, with 9 bases in between. CDR3 length equals 14 residues. The CDR3 spells CASSPPGLTDTQYF. In DNA form, the CDR3 reads TGTGCCAGCTCACCTCCCGGGCTCACAGATACGCAGTATTTT. The whole variable domain, remainder taken from reference TRBV18 and TRBJ2-3, is NAGVMQNPRHLVRRRGQEARLRCSPMKGHSHVYWYRQLPEEGLKFMVYLQKENIIDESGMPKERFSAEFPKEGPSILRIQQVVRGDSAAYFCASSPPGLTDTQYFGPGTRLTVL.

This chain links TRBV5-1 with TRBJ1-4; unclear D gene. Deletions cut 4 bases from V and 4 bases from J, with 8 bases between. The CDR3 contains 13 residues. The germline V gene encodes CDR1 SGHRS and CDR2 YFSETQ. CDR3 in amino acids: CASSPRINEKLFF. CDR3 DNA: TGCGCCAGCAGCCCTCGGATTAATGAAAAACTGTTTTTT.

This clone was found once. This chain connects TRBV30 to TRBJ2-7; D is uncertain. Between the trimmed V and J ends, which lost 5 bases and 6 bases, there was a span of 20 bases. Per the germline V gene, CDR1 is GTSNPN and CDR2 is SVGIG (reference sequence). The CDR3 spans 14 residues. The CDR3 DNA is TGTGCCTGGTCGACGGCCGTTATGGTGGGCGAGCAGTACTTC. This codes for CAWSTAVMVGEQYF.

This chain joins TRBV5-5 and TRBJ1-6, with D possibly TRBD1 on 6 matching bases. This CDR3 contains 15 residues. Germline V gives CDR1 SGHKS, CDR2 YYEKEE (reference sequence). The V and J ends lost 4 bases and 7 bases respectively, with 15 bases between them. The DNA for the CDR3 is TGTGCCAGCAGCCTCTCCAGGGGCAGGAATTCACCCCTCCACTTT. Translation: CASSLSRGRNSPLHF. Using reference TRBV5-5 and TRBJ1-6 for the parts outside the CDR3, the full variable domain is DAGVTQSPTHLIKTRGQQVTLRCSPISGHKSVSWYQQVLGQGPQFIFQYYEKEERGRGNFPDRFSARQFPNYSSELNVNALLLGDSALYLCASSLSRGRNSPLHFGNGTRLTVT.

The chain carries TRBV12-5 and TRBJ1-1, with no clear D. V dropped 2 bases and J dropped 2 bases, with 0 bases sitting between them. Germline V gene sequence: CDR1 LGHNT, CDR2 FRNRAP. This CDR3 is 11 amino acids long. The CDR3 nucleotides read TGTGCTAGTGGTTTGAACACTGAAGCTTTCTTT. Its translation: CASGLNTEAFF.

The chain recombines TRBV18 with TRBJ2-7, with D perhaps TRBD1 (5 bases). CDR3 size: 13 residues. V was trimmed by 3 bases and J by 3 bases, leaving 9 bases between them. CDR1 and CDR2 from the germline V gene are KGHSH and LQKENI. CDR3 loop: CASSPTEVYEQYF. CDR3 in DNA: TGTGCCAGCTCACCGACAGAAGTCTACGAGCAGTACTTC.